This note documents a single T cell receptor beta chain sequence. This sample is drawn from a study of blood T cell repertoires in COVID-19. Here immunoSEQ multiplex PCR was the method, and the copy in TCRdb shows in-frame clones only, minus some. This table holds 200,000 to 250,000 clones, 84% found once. After removal of 4 bases from V and 4 bases from J, the junction contained 6 bases not matched to a gene. Germline V gene data show CDR1 as SGHRS and CDR2 as YFSETQ. The CDR3 is 15 amino acids. Sequenced sample: PBMCs or T cells enriched from blood (not recorded which). The chain has TRBV5-1 and TRBJ2-1; 9 nucleotides align to TRBD2. This TCR was recovered from a woman between 40 and 55 years old who had recovered from COVID-19. DNA for the CDR3: TGCGCCAGCAGCCCGGGACTAGCTTATTACAATGAGCAGTTCTTC. It specifies CASSPGLAYYNEQFF.